Sequencing of this T cell receptor (beta chain) was carried out in a study of shared clonotypes between healthy human individuals. About the research overall: A couple of women and a few men aged 18 to 49 served as donors.

Libraries were prepared by immunoSEQ multiplex PCR; TCRdb keeps only in-frame clonotypes and omits some of them. The table records millions of clones, approximately 93% of them present only once. The CDR3 contains 19 residues. Trimming stripped 0 bases from V and 4 bases from J, with 22 bases between. The germline V gene encodes CDR1 SGHRS and CDR2 YFSETQ. Sequencing input: naive CD4+ T cells from PBMCs. Subset denoted: CD45RA+ positively selected. The sequence came from a young man in good health. Some clones in this sample may be carry-over from other donors' samples. The chain carries TRBV5-1 and TRBJ2-2; D gene ambiguous. The CDR3 here is CASSLGEAGRTSGTGELFF. The CDR3 DNA follows: TGCGCCAGCAGCTTGGGTGAGGCTGGCCGAACGTCAGGCACCGGGGAGCTGTTTTTT.